This T cell receptor (beta chain) was sequenced in a study of T cell responses to AZD1222 COVID-19 vaccine (dated by TCRdb to about 2021). Study-wide context: A total of just over 230 trial participants underwent TCR sequencing, of whom about 200 had received two doses of AZD1222 and around 25 had received two doses of the MenACWY control vaccine. Trial participants were enrolled by age into subgroups of 18-55, 56-69 and 70-plus years, and around 140, 26 and 57 TCR-sequenced participants, respectively, were included in these subgroups. Points the paper makes about the study in general: The whole spike protein was spanned by vaccine-associated CD4 TCRs, and dominant responses were seen in regions 160-218 and 743-854. Participants were mostly white British, with more females than males. The authors suggested clonal diversity may have been underestimated. Nearly half of unique spike-specific TCRs reportedly recognized epitopes outside regions mutated in the B.1.351 and B.1.1.7 variants. Conclusions about previously exposed vaccinees were limited because only six AZD1222 recipients were SARS-CoV-2 seropositive at baseline. Because no day 14 peak-response samples were available, repertoires were characterized only after the peak T cell response. Spike-specific TCR breadth and depth rose significantly after two AZD1222 doses compared with day 0 and with MenACWY recipients. The 56-69-year group was small, and its depth increase did not reach significance, likely because of low power.

CDR1 and CDR2 are read off the germline V gene as SGDLS and YYNGEE. The germline V and J ends show losses of 3 bases and 5 bases respectively, and no gene match explains 9 bases of the junction. Inclusive of the bounding cysteine and phenylalanine, the CDR3 is 15 residues long. Of the read, only the CDR3 DNA is kept; its 45 bases are in frame from base 1. The time point tag for this specimen amounts to: about 28 days (+/-7) after the second vaccine dose. AZD1222 recipients whose second dose came at about 4 weeks and those whose second dose came at about 12 weeks were combined into one group, since spike-specific TCR depth and breadth did not differ between the two schedules. The vaccinee samples were drawn from two UK trials, COV001 and COV002, one of which was a single-blind randomized controlled phase 2/3 trial testing AZD1222 (ChAdOx1 nCoV-19) in healthy adults. For TCRbeta chain sequencing, PBMC samples from trial participants were taken at day 0 and at day 28 after the second dose.

The CDR3 regions of human TCRbeta chains were analyzed by immunosequencing. As for the original processing: Repertoire TCRs were checked for matches against a reference library of SARS-CoV-2-specific TCRs that had been generated using the MIRA antigen-specificity platform. Breadth was defined as the fraction of unique TCRs that were SARS-CoV-2-associated. Depth was defined as the fraction of total T cells that were SARS-CoV-2-associated. Using the MIRA data, each spike-specific TCR was assigned both to the spike region to which the TCR was reactive and to a CD4 or CD8 class. Log10-transformed breadth and depth values were compared by one-way ANOVA with Sidak's multiple comparisons tests. TCRdb provides this immuneACCESS table in a form limited to in-frame rearrangements. Some clones are lacking; in checked studies, under half of them reflect an unresolved V gene, and why the rest are absent is not known. D and trimming were read from the DNA, whereas the V and J calls and clone size are those reported in that table. The sample table contains some 79,000 clones; only one count was recorded for over 75% of them. The top ten clones comprise about 3% of the sample.

A note on this clone: What this receptor recognizes is not known. It has no much larger one-base neighbor in the sample; base qualities were not kept.

This specimen consisted of peripheral blood, obtained 28 days after the second AZD1222 dose. The chain is made from TRBV9 and TRBJ2-5, with TRBD2 matching 8 junction bases. This sequence originates from an adult who received the AZD1222 COVID-19 vaccine. The CDR3 protein sequence reads: CASSATGTSWETQYF. Read as DNA, the sequence is TGTGCCAGCAGCGCCACCGGGACTAGTTGGGAGACCCAGTACTTC.